Each of the 11 T cell receptor beta chains below was sequenced from the same sample in a study of blood T cell repertoires in COVID-19. Data came from immunoSEQ multiplex PCR; TCRdb stores just in-frame clones and leaves some out. This sample has some 190,000 clones, with approximately 80% found just once. The sequenced sample was peripheral blood. The receptors were sampled from a woman aged 45 to 65 with acute or convalescent COVID-19.

This chain joins TRBV28 and TRBJ2-4; 7 bases are shared with TRBD1. The CDR3 has 14 residues. Germline-derived CDR1 and CDR2 are MDHEN and SYDVKM. The ends lost 4 bases at V and 5 bases at J; junction bases unmatched: 5. The CDR3 DNA follows: TGTGCCAGCAGTTCGAGGGACAGAGAAAACATTCAGTACTTC. It translates to CASSSRDRENIQYF.

This clone came up once. The chain couples TRBV19 to TRBJ1-6, with 8 bases lining up with TRBD1. Germline V gene sequence: CDR1 LNHDA, CDR2 SQIVND (reference sequence). With V trimmed by 7 bases and J by 10 bases, 6 bases remained unmatched. This CDR3 is 13 amino acids long. In DNA form, the CDR3 reads TGTGCCAGTAAGGACAGGGTGGGATCACCCCTCCACTTT. It is translated as CASKDRVGSPLHF.

The chain carries TRBV28 and TRBJ1-2; D perhaps matches TRBD1 (6 bases). The CDR3 is 17 amino acids. V dropped 4 bases and J dropped 6 bases, with 24 bases sitting between them. Germline CDR1 MDHEN, CDR2 SYDVKM. The CDR3 bases are TGTGCCAGCAGTTCCCCGGCGGGGGTTCAGTACAGGGATGGCTACACCTTC. Translated: CASSSPAGVQYRDGYTF.

This chain connects TRBV6-5 to TRBJ2-7, with TRBD1 as a possible D gene (5 bases). CDR1 and CDR2 from the germline V gene are MNHEY and SVGAGI. The V and J ends lost 2 bases and 1 base respectively, with 12 bases between them. CDR3 length: 15 residues. In nucleotides, the CDR3 is TGTGCCAGCAGTTACGCTGACAGTGGATCCTACGAGCAGTACTTC. It encodes CASSYADSGSYEQYF.

The chain couples TRBV7-2 to TRBJ1-1; tentative D call: TRBD1 (6 bases). V dropped 1 base and J dropped 6 bases, with 9 bases sitting between them. The CDR3 has 13 residues. Germline assignment: CDR1 SGHTA and CDR2 FQGNSA. The CDR3 here is CASSLGGRPEAFF. In DNA form, the CDR3 reads TGTGCCAGCAGCTTAGGGGGGCGACCTGAAGCTTTCTTT.

The chain is built from TRBV18 and TRBJ1-2, with 8 positions matching TRBD1. Germline values: CDR1 KGHSH, CDR2 LQKENI. The length of the CDR3 is 13 residues. After removal of 3 bases from V and 6 bases from J, the junction contained 3 bases not matched to a gene. DNA for the CDR3: TGTGCCAGCTCACCGGACAGGGCGAATGGCTACACCTTC. Translated, it gives CASSPDRANGYTF.

This clone has a single count. This same CDR3 is encoded by further DNA sequences in the sample. The V gene is TRBV11-2, the J gene TRBJ1-5, with D uncertain. The germline CDR1 and CDR2 sequences are SGHAT and FQNNGV. Trimming took off 1 base at V and 6 bases at J, with 7 bases between the two ends. The CDR3 extends over 13 amino acids. This CDR3 is CASSLGLAQPQHF. The CDR3 DNA reads TGTGCCAGCAGCTTAGGTTTGGCTCAGCCCCAGCATTTT.

This clone was observed a few times. CDR3 coding DNA: TGTGCCAGCAGTTACAGGGGGGGAGAAGCTTTCTTT. It specifies CASSYRGGEAFF. This chain joins TRBV6-6 and TRBJ1-1; a weak D match, TRBD1 (6 bases). The CDR3 sequence is 12 residues long. Germline V gene lookup returns CDR1 MNHNY and CDR2 SVGAGI (reference sequence). The V gene lost 2 bases and the J gene lost 8 bases, with 9 bases spanning the gap.

This CDR3 reads CASSYRGLMGHGYTF. CDR3 bases: TGTGCCAGCAGTTACAGAGGTCTGATGGGGCATGGCTACACCTTC. V and J are TRBV6-2 or TRBV6-3 and TRBJ1-2, with TRBD1 as a possible D gene (5 bases). The CDR3 has 15 residues. Trimming left V 2 bases short and J 6 bases short, with 16 bases between. Germline assignment: CDR1 MNHEY and CDR2 SVGEGT.

CDR3 sequence: CASSSQGFREKLFF. The CDR3 bases are TGTGCCAGCAGCTCTCAGGGGTTCCGTGAAAAACTGTTTTTT. V and J are TRBV7-2 and TRBJ1-4, with D maybe TRBD1 (6 bases). Trimming pared 4 bases from V and 7 bases from J, leaving 13 bases between. Germline V lookup: CDR1 SGHTA, CDR2 FQGNSA. This CDR3 has 14 amino acids. Full variable domain (rest looked up from reference TRBV7-2 and TRBJ1-4): GAGVSQSPSNKVTEKGKDVELRCDPISGHTALYWYRQSLGQGLEFLIYFQGNSAPDKSGLPSDRFSAERTGGSVSTLTIQRTQQEDSAVYLCASSSQGFREKLFFGSGTQLSVL.

This chain joins TRBV25-1 and TRBJ1-3; D may be TRBD1 (6 bases). The CDR3 is 15 amino acids. Trimming took off 2 bases at V and 3 bases at J, with 11 bases between the two ends. Germline V gives CDR1 MGHDK, CDR2 SYGVNS. CDR3 nucleotides: TGTGCCAGCAGTGAACCGGGGGGCGATGGAAACACCATATATTTT. The encoded protein is CASSEPGGDGNTIYF.